The 10 T cell receptor beta chains reported below all come from one sample, sequenced in a study of cytomegalovirus exposure and HLA in healthy donors. Vbeta (60) and Jbeta (13) primers were used in the PCR. The data were produced by immunoSEQ multiplex PCR, yet TCRdb's version contains in-frame clones alone and is incomplete. The sample lists fewer than 200,000 clones; around 85% were seen once. Input material: PBMCs. These receptors all come from a human donor in good health.

V and J are TRBV6-5 and TRBJ2-7; tentatively, D is TRBD1 (6 bases). V gave up 7 bases and J gave up 6 bases, with 22 bases separating them. Germline CDR1 is MNHEY and CDR2 is SVGAGI. The CDR3 runs 15 residues. Here the CDR3 DNA reads TGTGCCAGCACTTCTCTGGGGGCCCCCGTATCCGAGCAGTACTTC. Its translation: CASTSLGAPVSEQYF.

This clone was seen only once. V and J are TRBV6-1 and TRBJ1-5; perhaps TRBD1 as D (6 bases). Germline V gene sequence: CDR1 MNHNS, CDR2 SASEGT. This CDR3 contains 20 residues. Trimming left V 2 bases short and J 0 bases short, with 23 bases between. The CDR3 protein is CASSESLMGHSPTSNQPQHF. In DNA, the CDR3 is TGTGCCAGCAGTGAATCCTTAATGGGACACTCGCCGACTAGCAATCAGCCCCAGCATTTT.

This clone has a handful of counts. The chain combines TRBV6-1 with TRBJ2-5; 10 positions agree with TRBD2. The junction had 12 bases not matched to a gene; V was cut back by 2 bases and J by 9 bases. Germline values: CDR1 MNHNS, CDR2 SASEGT. This CDR3 region has 16 residues. The chain's CDR3 is CASSEWVSGGLEAQYF. CDR3 sequence (DNA): TGTGCCAGCAGTGAATGGGTTAGCGGGGGGTTGGAGGCCCAGTACTTC.

V is TRBV7-9 and J is TRBJ1-1, with a possible D match to TRBD1 (6 bases). CDR1 is SEHNR and CDR2 is FQNEAQ in the germline V gene (reference sequence). V dropped 4 bases and J dropped 8 bases, with 11 bases sitting between them. The CDR3 is 12 residues long. For the CDR3, the DNA is TGTGCCAGCAGCTCCTCCGGGACAGAAGCTTTCTTT. Protein product: CASSSSGTEAFF.

The rearrangement uses TRBV19 and TRBJ2-1; no firm D call. V was shortened by 3 bases and J by 4 bases, with 13 bases between the two germline ends. The CDR3 is made up of 15 amino acids. Per the germline V gene, CDR1 is LNHDA and CDR2 is SQIVND (reference sequence). The DNA of the CDR3 is TGTGCCAGTAGTATCCCCGCTACCCCGTACAATGAGCAGTTCTTC. It specifies CASSIPATPYNEQFF.

The rearrangement links TRBV5-3 to TRBJ1-5; tentative D call: TRBD1 (6 bases). TRBV5-3 has ORF status, its function being uncertain. This CDR3 is built from 16 residues. Trimming took 0 bases from V and 3 from J, leaving 13 bases between them. CDR3 bases: TGTGCCAGAAGCTTGGATGGGGGGGCGTTCAATCAGCCCCAGCATTTT. It specifies CARSLDGGAFNQPQHF.

This clone was detected a few times. This chain connects TRBV11-3 to TRBJ2-3, with 7 positions matching TRBD1. The germline V gene encodes CDR1 SGHNT and CDR2 YENEEA. With V trimmed by 4 bases and J by 8 bases, 12 bases remained unmatched. The CDR3 consists of 15 residues. CDR3: CASSSRPVSGGTQYF. In DNA form, the CDR3 reads TGTGCCAGCAGCTCCCGACCGGTTTCAGGGGGTACGCAGTATTTT.

The rearrangement uses TRBV19 and TRBJ1-5; D remains ambiguous. CDR1 LNHDA and CDR2 SQIVND come from the germline V gene (reference sequence). The CDR3 has 12 amino acids. V lost 5 bases, J lost 6 bases, and 8 bases lay in between. The CDR3 protein is CASSSDSQPQHF. CDR3 sequence (DNA): TGTGCCAGTAGTTCCGATAGTCAGCCCCAGCATTTT.

The chain couples TRBV10-3 to TRBJ1-6; 8 bases fit TRBD1. V dropped 9 bases and J dropped 10; count of bases not matched to a gene: 14. The V gene's germline CDR1 is ENHRY and CDR2 SYGVKD. The CDR3 spans 15 residues. This chain's CDR3 is CAISGQGVGSSPLHF. The CDR3 nucleotides read TGTGCCATATCAGGACAGGGAGTTGGAAGCTCACCCCTCCACTTT.

This chain connects TRBV2 to TRBJ2-7; 8 bases map to TRBD1. This CDR3 has 16 amino acids. The V gene end was trimmed by 6 bases and the J gene end by 2 bases; junction bases not matched to a gene: 12. Germline V gene lookup returns CDR1 SNHLY and CDR2 FYNNEI. CDR3 amino acids: CASSPTRSGGPYEQYF. The DNA for the CDR3 is TGTGCCAGCAGCCCCACAAGGTCAGGGGGCCCCTACGAGCAGTACTTC.